Given below is one T cell receptor beta chain in context. Trimming took 5 bases from V and 2 from J, leaving 20 bases between them. Germline V lookup: CDR1 SGHVS, CDR2 FQNEAQ. The CDR3 loop spans 17 amino acids. The data were obtained in a study of blood T cell repertoires in COVID-19. Clones were read by immunoSEQ multiplex PCR, and TCRdb kept only the in-frame ones, dropping some. The sample lists about 170,000 clones, 82% occurring once. The source of this sequence is a woman in her forties with COVID-19, enrolled during active disease. The chain employs TRBV7-8 and TRBJ2-3, with D tentatively TRBD2 (5 bases). Sequencing used peripheral blood. CDR3 in amino acids: CASSGPTGMGVTDTQYF. The CDR3, as DNA: TGTGCCAGCAGCGGGCCGACGGGGATGGGCGTCACAGATACGCAGTATTTT.